The present TCR beta chain was sequenced within a study of blood T cells in healthy people across ages. J lost 9 bases, V lost 7 bases, and 6 bases had no gene match. CDR1 and CDR2 from the germline V gene are WSHSY and SAAADI. The CDR3 contains 14 residues. Donors ranged from roughly 6 to 90 years old and were healthy Caucasians in Russia. The second PCR ran 7 to 11 cycles with a sample-barcoded 5' primer and J-beta primers. The authors tagged each cDNA molecule using a template-switch adaptor with 12 random nucleotides. TCRdb itself ran the 5' RACE reads through MiXCR, one entry per CDR3 protein. The sample has over a million distinct CDR3 sequences; 35% to 45% are singletons.

Source material: blood. The chain uses TRBV10-2 and TRBJ2-3; TRBD2 matches 14 bases. The clonotype comes from a woman between 18 and 29 years old in good health. CDR3 coding DNA: TGCGCCAGCACTGCGACTAGCGGGAGGGAGACGCAGTATTTT. Translated: CASTATSGRETQYF.